These T cell receptor beta chains were read from a single sample in a study of cytomegalovirus exposure and HLA in healthy donors. Profiled with immunoSEQ multiplex PCR; TCRdb holds only in-frame clones, not every one. Among 100,000 to 150,000 clones listed, over 70% were seen once. The sequencing sample was made of PBMCs. The receptors were gathered from a woman between 50 and 59 years old in good health and CMV-seronegative. CDR3s leave out the opening cysteine and the closing phenylalanine or tryptophan. Size is omitted from some rows. Given values are once, few, many or a class for expanded clones.

clone size	CDR3 length	J gene	V gene	CDR3 protein
once	14	TRBJ2-7	TRBV11-2	ASSQEVAGAYYEQY
once	10	TRBJ2-7	TRBV7-9	SSGQGAYEQY
NA	14	TRBJ2-3	TRBV7-3	ASSYTAGGPTDTQY
NA	14	TRBJ2-1	TRBV7-2	ASSLNAPRTYNEQF
NA	15	TRBJ2-5	TRBV5-1	ASSLGISGGNPETQY
few	17	TRBJ2-3	TRBV23-1	ASSHPEGGAGGSTDTQY
NA	12	TRBJ1-1	TRBV9	ASSPRTGYLETF
NA	11	TRBJ2-1	TRBV7-2	ASSLEVQTGQF
NA	12	NA	TRBV10-3	AISESIVSNEQY
NA	11	TRBJ2-2	TRBV7-3	ASSLTSTGELF
few	16	TRBJ2-1	TRBV5-4	ASSLGDRGRVAGNEQF
NA	13	TRBJ2-3	TRBV4-1	ASSQVFLPTDTQY
NA	13	TRBJ2-7	TRBV4-2	ASSQTALSGDEQY
NA	14	TRBJ1-4	TRBV9	ASSVTGGRGNEKLF
NA	14	TRBJ2-3	TRBV6-6	ASSYGGTSGTGSRY
NA	13	TRBJ2-3	TRBV5-1	ASSWGQGATDTQY
few	12	TRBJ1-1	TRBV30	AWSKRRQGNEAF
NA	12	TRBJ2-3	TRBV9	ASSVWGGTDTQY
NA	14	TRBJ1-5	TRBV28	ASSLRGLGLGQPQH
NA	14	TRBJ2-1	TRBV4-3	ASSQGPHFEGNEQF
NA	13	TRBJ2-2	TRBV7-2	ASSLASGNTGELF
NA	13	TRBJ2-7	TRBV30	AWSPPGGNSYEQY
NA	11	TRBJ1-2	TRBV13	ASSLGLNYGYT
NA	12	TRBJ1-1	TRBV28	ASRVTGTTKKAF
NA	11	TRBJ1-1	TRBV30	AWRMQQGNEAF
once	15	TRBJ2-1	TRBV12-2	ASRLAWVGGFYNEQF
NA	15	TRBJ2-3	TRBV19	ASSLAFGGTITDTQY
NA	14	TRBJ2-1	TRBV28	ASSTLAGAHYNEQF
NA	13	TRBJ2-2	TRBV7-3	ASSQQGALTGELF
few	11	TRBJ1-1	TRBV6-5	ASSGYRKSEAF